This T cell receptor (beta chain) was observed in a study of T cells in Graves' hyperthyroidism and ophthalmopathy. Researchers took RNA transcripts and amplified the TCR beta CDR3 regions from them. The TCR CDR3 was amplified in a first-round RT-PCR using the HTBI primer set. Via MiXCR, TCRdb re-called the multiplex PCR reads, giving one row per CDR3 protein. The data hold 500,000 to 550,000 distinct CDR3 sequences, with roughly 20% observed a single time. Newly diagnosed hyperthyroidism, duration under 2 months, in patients aged 18 to 65. The diagnostic basis comprised clinical symptoms, serum thyroxine and TRAb, thyroid ultrasound and orbital computed tomography. Germline CDR1 SGHRS, CDR2 YFSETQ. There are 16 residues in the CDR3. V was trimmed by 4 bases and J by 2 bases, leaving 19 bases between them. This clonotype was counted many times.

This sequence joins TRBV5-1 and TRBJ2-7; no clear D. The TCR comes from a man aged 18 to 30 with Graves' hyperthyroidism. Material: blood. The CDR3, as DNA: TGCGCCAGCAGCCTATCTTCAGAGTGGATGACCTACGAGCAGTACTTC. Amino acid sequence: CASSLSSEWMTYEQYF.